Below are 26 T cell receptor beta chains sequenced from a single sample in a study of blood T cell repertoires in COVID-19. Only in-frame clones appear in the TCRdb table, and some are missing; sequencing was by immunoSEQ multiplex PCR. The sample carries tens of thousands of clones, approximately 90% recorded once. The sequenced material came from peripheral blood. All receptors derive from a human donor with active COVID-19. The donor label of this sample is uncertain.

The V and J genes are TRBV9 and TRBJ2-3; 7 bases map to TRBD1. The CDR3 loop spans 15 amino acids. The ends lost 4 bases at V and 4 bases at J; junction bases unmatched: 9. The germline V gene has CDR1 SGDLS and CDR2 YYNGEE. CDR3 loop: CASSPRRGRADTQYF. The CDR3 DNA reads TGTGCCAGCAGCCCCCGTAGGGGGCGAGCAGATACGCAGTATTTT.

The chain links TRBV19 to TRBJ1-1, with a possible D match to TRBD1 (6 bases). Trimming cost V 5 bases and J 0 bases, with 16 bases left between them. CDR3 size: 16 residues. Germline CDR1 reads LNHDA; CDR2 reads SQIVND (reference sequence). The CDR3 coding sequence is TGTGCCAGTAGTTATCAAGGGGAGGGGGTGAACACTGAAGCTTTCTTT. It translates to CASSYQGEGVNTEAFF.

The gene calls are TRBV28 and TRBJ2-7; 10 bases are shared with TRBD1. V trimming: 6 bases; J trimming: 3 bases; junction bases outside the gene matches: 8. The CDR3 is 15 residues long. Germline CDR1 MDHEN, CDR2 SYDVKM. The CDR3 region has the DNA TGTGCCAGCAGCCTACTGGGACAGGGGATCTACGAGCAGTACTTC. The encoded protein is CASSLLGQGIYEQYF.

This rearrangement joins TRBV18 to TRBJ2-1; 8 bases are shared with TRBD1. Unmatched junction bases numbered 6, after V lost 5 bases and J lost 3 bases. This CDR3 has 15 residues. Germline V lookup: CDR1 KGHSH, CDR2 LQKENI. In DNA form, the CDR3 reads TGTGCCAGCTCAACTGGAGACAGGGGCTACAATGAGCAGTTCTTC. Translation: CASSTGDRGYNEQFF.

V usage is TRBV11-2 and J usage is TRBJ2-7; tentatively, D is TRBD1 (6 bases). CDR3 length: 12 residues. The germline CDR1 and CDR2 sequences are SGHAT and FQNNGV. V was shortened by 8 bases and J by 2 bases, with 10 bases between the two germline ends. CDR3 region: CASHRDTYEQYF. The CDR3 DNA follows: TGTGCCAGCCACCGGGACACCTACGAGCAGTACTTC.

This chain connects TRBV7-9 to TRBJ1-2; possible D gene TRBD1, 5 bases. Between the trimmed V and J ends, which lost 1 base and 8 bases, there was a span of 14 bases. Germline values: CDR1 SEHNR, CDR2 FQNEAQ (reference sequence). This CDR3 region has 14 residues. The CDR3 DNA reads as TGTGCCAGCAGCTTAGGGGGCTTGGGTCGCGGCTACACCTTC. It encodes CASSLGGLGRGYTF.

The rearrangement uses TRBV18 and TRBJ1-5; D may be TRBD1 (6 bases). Trimming removed 3 bases at V and 5 bases at J, with 11 bases between. This CDR3 comprises 14 residues. Germline V lookup: CDR1 KGHSH, CDR2 LQKENI. The CDR3 protein is CASSPGQSHQPQHF. Written as DNA, the CDR3 is TGTGCCAGCTCACCGGGACAAAGTCATCAGCCCCAGCATTTT.

The chain combines TRBV12-3 or TRBV12-4 with TRBJ2-1; D perhaps matches TRBD1 (6 bases). The CDR3 is made up of 13 amino acids. V gave up 2 bases and J gave up 12 bases, with 14 bases separating them. The CDR3 spells CASSLLPDRGQFF. DNA for the CDR3: TGTGCCAGCAGTTTACTTCCGGACAGAGGGCAGTTCTTC.

The rearrangement joins TRBV28 to TRBJ1-1; D might be TRBD1 (5 bases). V lost 7 bases and J 10 bases, leaving 13 bases between the germline ends. CDR3 size: 11 residues. Germline V gene data show CDR1 as MDHEN and CDR2 as SYDVKM. The CDR3 region has the DNA TGTGCCAGCATCGAGGGGACTAGAGCTTTCTTT. Translating gives CASIEGTRAFF.

This clone was counted a single time. The rearrangement joins TRBV3-1 (or the pseudogene TRBV3-2) to TRBJ1-1, with D uncertain. The CDR3 runs to 13 residues. Trimming cost V 0 bases and J 10 bases, with 12 bases left between them. CDR1 and CDR2 (germline): LGHDT, YNNKEL (reference sequence). In DNA form, the CDR3 reads TGTGCCAGCAGCCAAGATCTCGAGGGCCCAGCTTTCTTT. Its protein product is CASSQDLEGPAFF.

This chain connects TRBV5-4 to TRBJ2-3; the D is unclear. Trimming left V 4 bases short and J 3 bases short, with 3 bases between. Germline lookup yields CDR1 SGHNT and CDR2 YYREEE (reference sequence). There are 11 residues in the CDR3. The CDR3 DNA follows: TGTGCCAGCAGCATAACAGATACGCAGTATTTT. This gives the protein CASSITDTQYF.

The chain has TRBV11-1 and TRBJ1-6, with 10 positions matching TRBD1. The CDR3 covers 16 residues. V was pared by 5 bases and J by 7 bases, with 8 bases of the junction left unmatched. Per germline, CDR1 SGHAT and CDR2 FQDESV (reference sequence). CDR3 sequence: CASSPHRDRGNSPLHF. In DNA form, the CDR3 reads TGTGCCAGCAGCCCCCACCGGGACAGGGGAAATTCACCCCTCCACTTT.

This clone was picked up one time. The chain recombines TRBV28 with TRBJ1-4; 9 bases line up with TRBD1. The germline V gene encodes CDR1 MDHEN and CDR2 SYDVKM. V shed 6 bases and J 2 bases; nucleotides not matched to a gene: 4. The CDR3 totals 15 residues. The CDR3: CASRTGGSTNEKLFF. The CDR3 nucleotides are TGTGCCAGCAGAACAGGGGGCTCGACTAATGAAAAACTGTTTTTT.

This clone is a singleton in its sample. This chain uses TRBV9 with TRBJ2-3, with D perhaps matching TRBD1 (6 bases). This CDR3 contains 14 residues. With 4 bases removed from V and 4 bases from J, the gap between germline ends came to 13 bases. The germline V gene has CDR1 SGDLS and CDR2 YYNGEE. The CDR3 DNA is TGTGCCAGCAGCACCCAACCAGGGGCAGATACGCAGTATTTT. This gives the protein CASSTQPGADTQYF.

The chain has TRBV28 and TRBJ1-2, with 8 bases matching TRBD1. Germline lookup yields CDR1 MDHEN and CDR2 SYDVKM. The junction had 8 bases not matched to a gene; V was cut back by 10 bases and J by 4 bases. CDR3 length: 13 amino acids. The chain's CDR3 is CATRGPNLYGYTF. CDR3 sequence (DNA): TGTGCCACCAGGGGGCCCAATCTCTATGGCTACACCTTC.

J is TRBJ1-2 and V is TRBV3-1 (or the pseudogene TRBV3-2); D may be TRBD1 (5 bases). Germline CDR1 and CDR2: LGHDT and YNNKEL (reference sequence). V was pared by 6 bases and J by 0 bases, with 11 bases between. This CDR3 contains 14 residues. CDR3 residues: CASSAGPSNYGYTF. The CDR3 nucleotides read TGTGCCAGCAGTGCAGGGCCATCTAACTATGGCTACACCTTC.

The chain is built from TRBV28 and TRBJ1-3; 11 nucleotides line up with TRBD1. V trimming: 6 bases; J trimming: 8 bases; junction bases outside the gene matches: 6. The germline gives CDR1 MDHEN, CDR2 SYDVKM. This CDR3 comprises 14 residues. The CDR3 bases are TGTGCCAGCAGCCCCCGGGACAGGGGGTACACCATATATTTT. This encodes CASSPRDRGYTIYF.

This clone is a singleton in its sample. The J gene is TRBJ2-5, the V gene TRBV7-9; 7 bases line up with TRBD2. Germline lookup yields CDR1 SEHNR and CDR2 FQNEAQ (reference sequence). The CDR3 spans 16 residues. V shed 5 bases and J 2 bases; nucleotides not matched to a gene: 11. CDR3 DNA: TGTGCCAGCAGCACTCTGAGCGGGGAGGGGCAAGAGACCCAGTACTTC. It codes for CASSTLSGEGQETQYF.

J is TRBJ1-1 and V is TRBV6-2 or TRBV6-3; D unresolved. CDR3 size: 13 residues. CDR1 and CDR2 (germline): MNHEY, SVGEGT. Between the trimmed V and J ends, which lost 0 bases and 4 bases, there was a span of 6 bases. In DNA form, the CDR3 reads TGTGCCAGCAGTTACTCCCAGTTCACTGAAGCTTTCTTT. It encodes CASSYSQFTEAFF.

V usage is TRBV25-1 and J usage is TRBJ2-2; D ambiguous. CDR3 length: 15 amino acids. The germline CDR1 and CDR2 sequences are MGHDK and SYGVNS. V lost 3 bases and J lost 4, with 12 bases in between. CDR3 sequence: CASSDVTSGTGELFF. For the CDR3, the DNA is TGTGCCAGCAGTGATGTCACTTCGGGCACCGGGGAGCTGTTTTTT.

The chain combines TRBV7-2 with TRBJ2-1, with 9 bases that match TRBD2. This CDR3 has 16 residues. The V segment lost 5 bases and the J segment 7 bases; nucleotides outside the gene matches: 12. From germline, CDR1 is SGHTA and CDR2 FQGNSA. CDR3 loop: CASSVSGGGLGNEQFF. The CDR3, as DNA: TGTGCCAGCAGCGTTAGCGGGGGCGGACTTGGAAATGAGCAGTTCTTC.

The chain is built from TRBV4-3 and TRBJ2-7, with D perhaps TRBD1 (5 bases). The V and J ends lost 4 bases and 3 bases respectively, with 13 bases between them. The germline V gene has CDR1 LGHNA and CDR2 YSLEER. The CDR3 loop spans 14 amino acids. CDR3: CASSPGLASYEQYF. The CDR3 nucleotides read TGCGCCAGCAGCCCAGGGTTAGCAAGCTACGAGCAGTACTTC.

V gene TRBV5-5 combines with J gene TRBJ2-5, with TRBD2 matching 10 bases. Per germline, CDR1 SGHKS and CDR2 YYEKEE (reference sequence). Trimming cost V 5 bases and J 4 bases; bases outside gene matches: 14. The CDR3 runs 17 residues. CDR3 bases: TGTGCCAGCAGTGGGGTAGCGGGGGGCCGTTCTGCAGAGACCCAGTACTTC. Encoded protein: CASSGVAGGRSAETQYF. Combining the CDR3 with reference TRBV5-5 and TRBJ2-5 gives the whole variable domain DAGVTQSPTHLIKTRGQQVTLRCSPISGHKSVSWYQQVLGQGPQFIFQYYEKEERGRGNFPDRFSARQFPNYSSELNVNALLLGDSALYLCASSGVAGGRSAETQYFGPGTRLLVL.

The rearrangement uses TRBV9 and TRBJ2-3; maybe TRBD2 (7 bases). The CDR3 totals 16 residues. Germline V gene data show CDR1 as SGDLS and CDR2 as YYNGEE. V was clipped by 4 bases and J by 2 bases, with 17 bases between them. CDR3: CASSHGGLLVTDTQYF. The CDR3 region has the DNA TGTGCCAGCAGCCACGGGGGGCTTCTTGTCACAGATACGCAGTATTTT.

The chain carries TRBV11-2 and TRBJ2-5; perhaps TRBD2 as D (6 bases). This CDR3 comprises 15 residues. CDR1 is SGHAT, CDR2 FQNNGV, per germline. Trimming pared 5 bases from V and 0 bases from J, leaving 13 bases between. The CDR3 region is CASSLGGPNQETQYF. The CDR3 region has the DNA TGTGCCAGCAGCCTTGGAGGGCCTAACCAAGAGACCCAGTACTTC. Supplemented by reference TRBV11-2 and TRBJ2-5, the full variable domain reads EAGVAQSPRYKIIEKRQSVAFWCNPISGHATLYWYQQILGQGPKLLIQFQNNGVVDDSQLPKDRFSAERLKGVDSTLKIQPAKLEDSAVYLCASSLGGPNQETQYFGPGTRLLVL.

The V call is TRBV7-2, the J call TRBJ1-3, with 7 bases aligning to TRBD1. This CDR3 spans 15 amino acids. V lost 5 bases to trimming and J lost 2 bases; unmatched junction nucleotides: 6. CDR1 SGHTA and CDR2 FQGNSA come from the germline V gene. The CDR3 is CASSLTGAPGNTIYF. CDR3 DNA sequence: TGTGCCAGCAGCCTAACAGGGGCCCCTGGAAACACCATATATTTT.